This T cell receptor beta chain comes out of a study of T-cell reconstitution after alpha-beta-depleted transplantation in children. Unique molecular identifiers were used in preparing the TCRbeta library. MiXCR was run by TCRdb on the PCR reads, yielding one entry per CDR3 protein. The table has 400,000 to 450,000 distinct CDR3 sequences, roughly two fifths seen once. Regarding the study as a whole: Elevated TCRbeta diversity at day 60 was traced, in some patients, to surviving recipient T cells and thymic progenitors. Hyperexpanded clones declined; after one year, newly produced T cells mostly supplied diversity. There were reportedly several hundred expanded graft clones from which alpha-beta T cells came about two months after transplant.

This CDR3 has 15 residues. The V gene end was trimmed by 4 bases and the J gene end by 6 bases; junction bases not matched to a gene: 10. Germline CDR1 reads SGHRS; CDR2 reads YFSETQ. This clonotype was seen a handful of times. Its matching antigen is unknown. The sequence was collected from a girl aged 2 to 9 with aplastic anemia, due to receive a stem cell transplant. The material was PBMCs, obtained before TCRalphabeta/CD19-depleted stem cell transplant. The genes are TRBV5-1 and TRBJ1-2, with 9 nucleotides matching TRBD1. Here the CDR3 DNA reads TGCGCCAGCAGCCCGTACAGGGGGCGAGTAGATGGCTACACCTTC. Translation gives CASSPYRGRVDGYTF.